The present TCR beta chain was sequenced within a study of control samples from healthy donors and cancer patients (dated by TCRdb to the early 2020s). The library was produced with the immunoSEQ multiplex PCR assay. This is the immuneACCESS table as TCRdb keeps it, with only in-frame sequences that have V and J called. A part of the clones is gone; compared with another copy, unresolved V genes explain less than half, and the rest is unexplained. In all, the sample holds roughly 120,000 clones, and 88% of those were seen once. Of the sample, about 3.4% falls within the top ten clones. Comments on this clone: Its cognate antigen has yet to be identified. No much larger clonotype is one base removed from it; base qualities were not supplied.

From the germline V gene, CDR1 is SGHNT and CDR2 is YENEEA. V loses 2 bases of germline sequence and J loses 8 bases, and the interval between the two ends is 4 bases. Including the terminal cysteine and phenylalanine, the CDR3 comprises 12 residues. Only the CDR3 DNA is retained, 36 bases long and in frame from the first base. Sequencing input: blood. The sequence is built from TRBV11-3 and TRBJ1-6; no D gene is confidently identified. The TCR was taken from a man aged 50-59 years in good health. The sequenced DNA is TGTGCCAGCAGCTTAAGAGATTCACCCCTCCACTTT. The encoded protein is CASSLRDSPLHF.